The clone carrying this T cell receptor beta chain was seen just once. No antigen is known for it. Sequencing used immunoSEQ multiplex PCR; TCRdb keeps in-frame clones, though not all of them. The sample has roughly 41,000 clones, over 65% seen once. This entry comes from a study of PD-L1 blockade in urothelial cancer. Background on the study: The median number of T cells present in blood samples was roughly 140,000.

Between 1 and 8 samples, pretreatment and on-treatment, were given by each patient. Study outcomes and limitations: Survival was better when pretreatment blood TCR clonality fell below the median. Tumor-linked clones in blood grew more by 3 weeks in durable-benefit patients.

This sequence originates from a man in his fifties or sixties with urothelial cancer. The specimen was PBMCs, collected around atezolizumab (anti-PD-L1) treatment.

The CDR3 bases are TGCGCCAGCAGCATAAGTAGCGGGGGGCCCAATGAGCAGTTCTTC. Encoded protein: CASSISSGGPNEQFF. This chain joins TRBV5-1 and TRBJ2-1; TRBD2 agrees at 10 bases. CDR3 size: 15 residues. Germline CDR1 reads SGHRS; CDR2 reads YFSETQ. Trimming removed 4 bases from V and 6 bases from J; junction bases left unmatched: 7. The full variable domain, its missing parts supplied by reference TRBV5-1 and TRBJ2-1, is KAGVTQTPRYLIKTRGQQVTLSCSPISGHRSVSWYQQTPGQGLQFLFEYFSETQRNKGNFPGRFSGRQFSNSRSEMNVSTLELGDSALYLCASSISSGGPNEQFFGPGTRLTVL.